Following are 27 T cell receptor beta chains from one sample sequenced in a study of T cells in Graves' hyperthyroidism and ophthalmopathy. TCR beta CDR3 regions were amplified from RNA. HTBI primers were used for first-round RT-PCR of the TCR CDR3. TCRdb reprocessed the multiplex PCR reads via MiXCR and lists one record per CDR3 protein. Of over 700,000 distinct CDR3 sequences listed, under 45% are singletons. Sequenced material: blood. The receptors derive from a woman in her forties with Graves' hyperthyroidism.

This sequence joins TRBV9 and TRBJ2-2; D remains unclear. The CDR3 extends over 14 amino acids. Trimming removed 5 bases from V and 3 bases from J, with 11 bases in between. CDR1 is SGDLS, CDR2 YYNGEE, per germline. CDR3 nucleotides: TGTGCCAGCAGTTCACCCACTTACACCGGGGAGCTGTTTTTT. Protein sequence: CASSSPTYTGELFF.

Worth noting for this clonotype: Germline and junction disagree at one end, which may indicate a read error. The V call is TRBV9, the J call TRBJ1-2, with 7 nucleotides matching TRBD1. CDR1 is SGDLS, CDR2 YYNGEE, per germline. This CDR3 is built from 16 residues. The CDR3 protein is CASSKRGQVQGYGHTF. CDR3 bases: TGTGCCAGCAGCAAAAGAGGACAGGTTCAGGGATATGGCCACACCTTC.

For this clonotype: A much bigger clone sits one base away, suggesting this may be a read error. CDR3 loop: CASGLQEGRGYTF. As DNA, the CDR3 is TGTGCCAGCGGCTTACAGGAGGGCCGTGGCTACACCTTC. This rearrangement joins TRBV7-2 to TRBJ1-2, with a possible D match to TRBD1 (5 bases). This CDR3 has 13 residues. Germline V CDR1 and CDR2: SGHTA, FQGNSA.

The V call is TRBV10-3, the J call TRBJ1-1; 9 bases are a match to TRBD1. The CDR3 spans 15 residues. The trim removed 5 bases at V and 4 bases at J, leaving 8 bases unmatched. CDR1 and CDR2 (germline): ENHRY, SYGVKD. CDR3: CAISSRDRVGTEAFF. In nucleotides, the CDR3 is TGTGCCATCAGTTCCCGGGACAGGGTCGGCACTGAAGCTTTCTTT.

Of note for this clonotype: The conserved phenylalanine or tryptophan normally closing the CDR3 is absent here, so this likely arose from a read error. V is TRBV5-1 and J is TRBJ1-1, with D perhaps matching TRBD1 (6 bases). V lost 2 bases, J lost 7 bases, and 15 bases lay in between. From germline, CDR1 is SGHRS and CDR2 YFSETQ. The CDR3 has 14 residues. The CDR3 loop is CASSFDPPDSEAFL. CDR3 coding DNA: TGCGCCAGCAGCTTTGATCCCCCGGACAGTGAAGCTTTCCTT.

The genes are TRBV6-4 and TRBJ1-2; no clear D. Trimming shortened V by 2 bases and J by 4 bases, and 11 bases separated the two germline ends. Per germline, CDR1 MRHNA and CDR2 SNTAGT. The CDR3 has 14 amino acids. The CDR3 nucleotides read TGTGCCAGCAGTGACGGGAGAGTCCCCTATGGCTACACCTTC. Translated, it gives CASSDGRVPYGYTF.

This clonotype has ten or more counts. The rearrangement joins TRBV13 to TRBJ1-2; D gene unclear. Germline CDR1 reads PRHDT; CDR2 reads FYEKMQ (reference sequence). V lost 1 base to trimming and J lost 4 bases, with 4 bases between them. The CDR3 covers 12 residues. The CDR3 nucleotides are TGTGCCAGCAGCTTAGTGTTCTATGGCTACACCTTC. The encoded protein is CASSLVFYGYTF.

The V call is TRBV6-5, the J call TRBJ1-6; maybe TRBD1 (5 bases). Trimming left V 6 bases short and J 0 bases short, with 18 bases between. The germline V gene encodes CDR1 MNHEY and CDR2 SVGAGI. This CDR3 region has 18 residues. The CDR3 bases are TGTGCCAGCAGGCTAGCTCTGGGGGTCCGCTCCTATAATTCACCCCTCCACTTT. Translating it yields CASRLALGVRSYNSPLHF.

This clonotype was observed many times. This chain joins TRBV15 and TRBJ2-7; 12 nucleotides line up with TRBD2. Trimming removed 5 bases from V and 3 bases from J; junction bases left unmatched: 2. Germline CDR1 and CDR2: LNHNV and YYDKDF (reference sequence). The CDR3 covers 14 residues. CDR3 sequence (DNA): TGTGCCACCAGCGTACTAGCGGGAGGCTACGAGCAGTACTTC. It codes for CATSVLAGGYEQYF.

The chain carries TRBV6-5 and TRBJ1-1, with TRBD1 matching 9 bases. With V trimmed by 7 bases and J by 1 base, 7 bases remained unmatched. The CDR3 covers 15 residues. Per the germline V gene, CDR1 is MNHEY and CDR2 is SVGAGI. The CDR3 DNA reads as TGTGCCAGCAACCCACAGGGGGCGGGGAACACTGAAGCTTTCTTT. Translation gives CASNPQGAGNTEAFF.

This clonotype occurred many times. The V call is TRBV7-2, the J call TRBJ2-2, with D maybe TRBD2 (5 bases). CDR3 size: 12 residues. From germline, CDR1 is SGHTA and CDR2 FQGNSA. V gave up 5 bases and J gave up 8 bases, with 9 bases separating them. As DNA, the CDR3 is TGTGCCAGCAGCCGATGGGAGGGGGAGCTGTTTTTT. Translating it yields CASSRWEGELFF.

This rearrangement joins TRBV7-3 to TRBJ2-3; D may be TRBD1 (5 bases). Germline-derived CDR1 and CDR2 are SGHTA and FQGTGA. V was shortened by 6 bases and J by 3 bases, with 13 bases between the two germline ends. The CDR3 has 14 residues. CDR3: CASRSNRRTDTQYF. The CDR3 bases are TGTGCCAGCAGAAGCAACAGGAGAACAGATACGCAGTATTTT.

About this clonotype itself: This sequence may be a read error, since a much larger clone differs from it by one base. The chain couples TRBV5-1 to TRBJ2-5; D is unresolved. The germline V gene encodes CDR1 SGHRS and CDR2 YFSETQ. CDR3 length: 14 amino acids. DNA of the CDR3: TGTGCCAGCAGCTTACCCGGAGAACTGGGGACCCAGTACTTC. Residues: CASSLPGELGTQYF. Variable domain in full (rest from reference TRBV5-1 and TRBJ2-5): KAGVTQTPRYLIKTRGQQVTLSCSPISGHRSVSWYQQTPGQGLQFLFEYFSETQRNKGNFPGRFSGRQFSNSRSEMNVSTLELGDSALYLCASSLPGELGTQYFGPGTRLLVL.

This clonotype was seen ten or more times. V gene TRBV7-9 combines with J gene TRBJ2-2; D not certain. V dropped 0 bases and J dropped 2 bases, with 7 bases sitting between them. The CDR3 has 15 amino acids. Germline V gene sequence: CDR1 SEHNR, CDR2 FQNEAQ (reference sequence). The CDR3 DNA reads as TGTGCCAGCAGCTTAGCGACGGGTAACACCGGGGAGCTGTTTTTT. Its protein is CASSLATGNTGELFF. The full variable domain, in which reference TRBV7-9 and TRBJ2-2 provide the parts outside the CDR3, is DTGVSQNPRHKITKRGQNVTFRCDPISEHNRLYWYRQTLGQGPEFLTYFQNEAQLEKSRLLSDRFSAERPKGSFSTLEIQRTEQGDSAMYLCASSLATGNTGELFFGEGSRLTVL.

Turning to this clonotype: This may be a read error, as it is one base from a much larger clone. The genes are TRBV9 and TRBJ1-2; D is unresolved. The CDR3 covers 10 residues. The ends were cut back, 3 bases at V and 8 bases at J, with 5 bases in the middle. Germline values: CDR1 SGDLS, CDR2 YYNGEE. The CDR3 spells CASSETGYTF. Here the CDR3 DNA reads TGTGCCAGCAGCGAAACCGGCTACACCTTC.

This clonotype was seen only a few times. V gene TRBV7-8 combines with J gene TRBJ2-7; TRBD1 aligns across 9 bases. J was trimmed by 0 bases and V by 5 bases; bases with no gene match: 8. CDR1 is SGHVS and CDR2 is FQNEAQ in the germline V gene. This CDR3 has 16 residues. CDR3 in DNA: TGTGCCAGCAGCCCCGACCGACAGGGGGTCTCCTACGAGCAGTACTTC. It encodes CASSPDRQGVSYEQYF.

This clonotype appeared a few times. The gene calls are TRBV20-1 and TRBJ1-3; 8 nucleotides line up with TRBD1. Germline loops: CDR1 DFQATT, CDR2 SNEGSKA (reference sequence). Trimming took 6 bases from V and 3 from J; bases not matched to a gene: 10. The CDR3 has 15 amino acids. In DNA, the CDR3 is TGCAGTGCCCGGGTGGCAGGGGGCCATGGAAACACCATATATTTT. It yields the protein CSARVAGGHGNTIYF.

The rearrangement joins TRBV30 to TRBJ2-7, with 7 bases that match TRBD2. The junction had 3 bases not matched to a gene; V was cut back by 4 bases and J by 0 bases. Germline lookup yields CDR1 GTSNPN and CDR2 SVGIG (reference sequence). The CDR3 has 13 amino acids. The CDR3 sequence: CAWTSGSSYEQYF. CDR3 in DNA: TGTGCCTGGACTAGCGGTAGCTCCTACGAGCAGTACTTC.

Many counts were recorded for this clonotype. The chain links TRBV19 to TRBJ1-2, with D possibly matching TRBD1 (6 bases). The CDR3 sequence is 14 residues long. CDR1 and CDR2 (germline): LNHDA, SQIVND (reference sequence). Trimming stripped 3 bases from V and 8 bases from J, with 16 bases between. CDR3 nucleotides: TGTGCCAGTAGTATCCTCGACAGGTTGTGGGGCTACACCTTC. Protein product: CASSILDRLWGYTF. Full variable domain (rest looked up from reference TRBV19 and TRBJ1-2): DGGITQSPKYLFRKEGQNVTLSCEQNLNHDAMYWYRQDPGQGLRLIYYSQIVNDFQKGDIAEGYSVSREKKESFPLTVTSAQKNPTAFYLCASSILDRLWGYTFGSGTRLTVV.

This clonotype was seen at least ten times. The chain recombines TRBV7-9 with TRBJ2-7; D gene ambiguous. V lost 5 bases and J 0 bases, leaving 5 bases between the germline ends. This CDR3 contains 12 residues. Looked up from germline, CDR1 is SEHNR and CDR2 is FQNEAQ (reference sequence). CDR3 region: CASSNSSYEQYF. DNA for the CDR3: TGTGCCAGCAGCAACAGCTCCTACGAGCAGTACTTC.

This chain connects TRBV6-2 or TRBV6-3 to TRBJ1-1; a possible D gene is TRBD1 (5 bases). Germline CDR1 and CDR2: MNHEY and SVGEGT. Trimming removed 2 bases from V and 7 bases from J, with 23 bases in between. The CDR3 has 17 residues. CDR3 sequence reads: CASSYPQGRDSADEAFF. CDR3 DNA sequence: TGTGCCAGCAGTTACCCTCAGGGTAGGGACTCCGCCGATGAAGCTTTCTTT.

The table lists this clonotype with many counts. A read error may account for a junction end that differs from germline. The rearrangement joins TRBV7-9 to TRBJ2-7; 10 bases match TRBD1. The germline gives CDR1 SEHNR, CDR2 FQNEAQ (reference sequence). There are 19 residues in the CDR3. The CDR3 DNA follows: TGCGCCAGCAGCCAAGGAGCCTCCGGGACAGGGGCTATGCGCTACGAGCAGTACTTC. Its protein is CASSQGASGTGAMRYEQYF.

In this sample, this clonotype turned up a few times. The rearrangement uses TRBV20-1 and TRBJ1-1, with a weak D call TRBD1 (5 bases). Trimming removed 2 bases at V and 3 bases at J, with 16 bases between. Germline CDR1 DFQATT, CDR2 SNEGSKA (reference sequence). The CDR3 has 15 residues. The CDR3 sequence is CSARRLQDRDTEAFF. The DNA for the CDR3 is TGCAGTGCTAGAAGGCTACAGGATCGGGACACTGAAGCTTTCTTT.

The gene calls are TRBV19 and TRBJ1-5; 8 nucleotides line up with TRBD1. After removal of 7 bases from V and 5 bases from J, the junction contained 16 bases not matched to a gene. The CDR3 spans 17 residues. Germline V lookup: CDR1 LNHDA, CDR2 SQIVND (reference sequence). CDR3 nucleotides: TGTGCCAGTAACGTCACGGGGCCAGGGGGCATACATCAGCCCCAGCATTTT. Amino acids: CASNVTGPGGIHQPQHF. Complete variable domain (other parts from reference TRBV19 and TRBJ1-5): DGGITQSPKYLFRKEGQNVTLSCEQNLNHDAMYWYRQDPGQGLRLIYYSQIVNDFQKGDIAEGYSVSREKKESFPLTVTSAQKNPTAFYLCASNVTGPGGIHQPQHFGDGTRLSIL.

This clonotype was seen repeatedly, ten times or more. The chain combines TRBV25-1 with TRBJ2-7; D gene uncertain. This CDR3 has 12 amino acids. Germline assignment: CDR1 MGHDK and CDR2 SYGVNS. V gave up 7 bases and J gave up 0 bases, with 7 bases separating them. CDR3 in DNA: TGTGCCAGCACCGGGTCCTCCTACGAGCAGTACTTC. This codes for CASTGSSYEQYF.

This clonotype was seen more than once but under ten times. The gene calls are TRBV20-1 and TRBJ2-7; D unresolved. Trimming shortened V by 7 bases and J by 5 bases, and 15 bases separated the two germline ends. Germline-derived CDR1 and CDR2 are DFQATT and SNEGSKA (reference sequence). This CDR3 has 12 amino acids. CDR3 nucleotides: TGCAGTGTCACCGGACGGGTCGACGAGCAGTACTTC. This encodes CSVTGRVDEQYF.

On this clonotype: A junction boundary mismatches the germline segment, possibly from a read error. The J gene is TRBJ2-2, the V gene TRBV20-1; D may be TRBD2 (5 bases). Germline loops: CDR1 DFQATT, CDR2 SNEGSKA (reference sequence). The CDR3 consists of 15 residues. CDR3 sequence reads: CSARGILRYPGELFF. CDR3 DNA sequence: TGCAGTGCCAGAGGGATTCTTCGGTATCCCGGGGAGCTGTTTTTT.